The 14 T cell receptor beta chains below come from one sample, sequenced in a study of T cell responses to AZD1222 COVID-19 vaccine. Some clones are missing from TCRdb's copy, which holds only in-frame ones; the method was immunoSEQ multiplex PCR. The sample lists approximately 80,000 clones, 65% to 85% occurring once. This specimen was peripheral blood, taken on day 0 of AZD1222 vaccination. The receptors were gathered from an adult in good health.

Remarks on this clone: One end of the junction fails to match germline, which may point to a read error. The chain joins TRBV15 to TRBJ1-5, with 10 bases matching TRBD1. This CDR3 spans 15 amino acids. Germline-derived CDR1 and CDR2 are LNHNV and YYDKDF (reference sequence). CDR3 protein: CAPRGQGLIYQPQHF. In nucleotides, the CDR3 is TGTGCCCCCAGGGGACAGGGGTTAATCTATCAGCCCCAGCATTTT.

This chain uses TRBV2 with TRBJ2-3, with D unclear. CDR3 size: 16 residues. The V end was cut by 1 base, the J end by 0 bases, with 11 bases between. CDR1 is SNHLY and CDR2 is FYNNEI in the germline V gene. The CDR3 loop reads CASSEGIASSTDTQYF. The CDR3 region has the DNA TGTGCCAGCAGTGAAGGGATCGCCTCTAGCACAGATACGCAGTATTTT.

V usage is TRBV28 and J usage is TRBJ2-5; TRBD2 matches 7 bases. This CDR3 region has 17 residues. The ends lost 1 base at V and 5 bases at J; junction bases unmatched: 13. Germline CDR1 MDHEN, CDR2 SYDVKM. CDR3 protein: CASSLSFGAGSFETQYF. As DNA, the CDR3 is TGTGCCAGCAGTTTATCCTTCGGAGCGGGGAGCTTTGAGACCCAGTACTTC. Complete variable domain (other parts from reference TRBV28 and TRBJ2-5): DVKVTQSSRYLVKRTGEKVFLECVQDMDHENMFWYRQDPGLGLRLIYFSYDVKMKEKGDIPEGYSVSREKKERFSLILESASTNQTSMYLCASSLSFGAGSFETQYFGPGTRLLVL.

V is TRBV5-8 and J is TRBJ2-3; D is perhaps TRBD2 (5 bases). V shed 2 bases and J shed 4 bases, with 14 bases lying between them. Germline CDR1 SGHTS, CDR2 YDEGEE. The CDR3 spans 15 residues. CDR3 bases: TGTGCCAGCAGCTTTAGTGGGAGAAGCGCAGATACGCAGTATTTT. It yields the protein CASSFSGRSADTQYF.

J is TRBJ2-5 and V is TRBV5-4; possibly TRBD1 for D (5 bases). V was pared by 6 bases and J by 5 bases, with 14 bases between. This CDR3 has 13 residues. CDR1 SGHNT and CDR2 YYREEE come from the germline V gene (reference sequence). The CDR3 reads CASTGGARETQYF. The CDR3 bases are TGTGCCAGCACCGGTGGGGCCCGGGAGACCCAGTACTTC.

This chain joins TRBV5-1 and TRBJ2-3, with TRBD2 identical over 9 bases. Looked up from germline, CDR1 is SGHRS and CDR2 is YFSETQ. V was pared by 4 bases and J by 2 bases, with 11 bases of the junction left unmatched. The CDR3 spans 17 residues. The CDR3 loop reads CASSPISGTSLTDTQYF. The CDR3 DNA reads as TGCGCCAGCAGCCCCATCTCCGGGACTAGCCTCACAGATACGCAGTATTTT.

The chain has TRBV2 and TRBJ1-4; the D is unclear. CDR3 length: 14 amino acids. CDR1 SNHLY and CDR2 FYNNEI come from the germline V gene. Trimming left V 0 bases short and J 0 bases short, with 2 bases between. The CDR3: CASSEAPTNEKLFF. CDR3 DNA sequence: TGTGCCAGCAGTGAAGCTCCAACTAATGAAAAACTGTTTTTT.

This clone occurred a few times. The chain uses TRBV11-2 and TRBJ2-3; no firm D call. Germline V gene data show CDR1 as SGHAT and CDR2 as FQNNGV. The V and J ends lost 5 bases and 1 base respectively, with 10 bases between them. The CDR3 sequence is 14 residues long. DNA for the CDR3: TGTGCCAGCAGCCTTTTGACCCGCACAGATACGCAGTATTTT. Protein: CASSLLTRTDTQYF.

The chain employs TRBV7-2 and TRBJ1-2; D is unresolved. The germline V gene has CDR1 SGHTA and CDR2 FQGNSA. V lost 4 bases to trimming and J lost 9 bases, with 12 bases between them. CDR3 length: 12 residues. This CDR3 is CASSSGAPRYTF. In DNA form, the CDR3 reads TGTGCCAGCAGCTCCGGAGCGCCCCGCTACACCTTC.

The table lists this clone with a few counts. This chain joins TRBV6-5 and TRBJ1-2, with 7 bases matching TRBD1. The germline gives CDR1 MNHEY, CDR2 SVGAGI. This CDR3 has 13 residues. Trimming at V came to 8 bases and at J to 3 bases, leaving 6 bases not matched to a gene. CDR3 sequence (DNA): TGTGCCAGCGCGACAGGGTTAGACTATGGCTACACCTTC. Translation gives CASATGLDYGYTF.

This clone occurred a few times. CDR3 DNA sequence: TGTGCCAGCACCATATCTGACACCGGGGAGCTGTTTTTT. This gives the protein CASTISDTGELFF. V is TRBV12-3 or TRBV12-4 and J is TRBJ2-2; D is undetermined. This CDR3 contains 13 residues. V dropped 7 bases and J dropped 3 bases, with 9 bases sitting between them.

The chain links TRBV11-1 to TRBJ2-5; 8 bases align to TRBD1. This CDR3 region has 15 residues. The germline CDR1 and CDR2 sequences are SGHAT and FQDESV (reference sequence). V gave up 5 bases and J gave up 4 bases; unmatched junction bases: 9. CDR3 bases: TGTGCCAGCAGCGTTTCCGGGACAGGAGGAGAGACCCAGTACTTC. Translating gives CASSVSGTGGETQYF.

The chain carries TRBV7-8 and TRBJ2-2; no definite D call. V lost 1 base to trimming and J lost 6 bases, with 3 bases between them. CDR3 length equals 12 residues. CDR1 and CDR2 from the germline V gene are SGHVS and FQNEAQ. The CDR3 DNA is TGTGCCAGCAGCTTAGTGTCCGGGGAGCTGTTTTTT. Its translation: CASSLVSGELFF.

CDR3 nucleotides: TGTGCCAGCAGCCCTCACAGGCGTCAAGAGACCCAGTACTTC. Translating gives CASSPHRRQETQYF. V gene TRBV7-8 combines with J gene TRBJ2-5; D perhaps matches TRBD1 (5 bases). This CDR3 is 14 amino acids long. V shed 5 bases and J shed 2 bases, with 12 bases lying between them. CDR1 SGHVS and CDR2 FQNEAQ come from the germline V gene.